Detailed here is one T cell receptor (beta chain). Its cognate antigen is unknown. PCR primers comprised 60 Vbeta and 13 Jbeta primers. Data came from immunoSEQ multiplex PCR; TCRdb stores just in-frame clones and leaves some out. The sample has 150,000 to 200,000 clones, around 80% seen once. The sample comes from a study of cytomegalovirus exposure and HLA in healthy donors. Overall study results and limits: In a later analysis, at a false discovery rate of 0.05, roughly 18,000 TCR beta sequences were associated with HLA alleles. Generally TCR sequences proved uncommon, though certain public TCRs appeared in numerous donors. Productive status was seen about 87% or about 30% of the time for most TCR beta V segments in an earlier analysis. V- and J-gene trimming in TCR beta was tied to a missense DCLRE1C variant by an analysis performed later.

Germline-derived CDR1 and CDR2 are MNHNS and SASEGT. CDR3 length: 16 residues. V lost 2 bases and J 2 bases, leaving 13 bases between the germline ends. The receptor was isolated from a woman between 18 and 29 years old in good health and CMV-seronegative. The rearrangement uses TRBV6-1 and TRBJ1-5, with D unresolved. The source material was PBMCs. The CDR3 here is CASSESVPVGNQPQHF. The CDR3 nucleotides are TGTGCCAGCAGTGAATCCGTCCCCGTAGGCAATCAGCCCCAGCATTTT.